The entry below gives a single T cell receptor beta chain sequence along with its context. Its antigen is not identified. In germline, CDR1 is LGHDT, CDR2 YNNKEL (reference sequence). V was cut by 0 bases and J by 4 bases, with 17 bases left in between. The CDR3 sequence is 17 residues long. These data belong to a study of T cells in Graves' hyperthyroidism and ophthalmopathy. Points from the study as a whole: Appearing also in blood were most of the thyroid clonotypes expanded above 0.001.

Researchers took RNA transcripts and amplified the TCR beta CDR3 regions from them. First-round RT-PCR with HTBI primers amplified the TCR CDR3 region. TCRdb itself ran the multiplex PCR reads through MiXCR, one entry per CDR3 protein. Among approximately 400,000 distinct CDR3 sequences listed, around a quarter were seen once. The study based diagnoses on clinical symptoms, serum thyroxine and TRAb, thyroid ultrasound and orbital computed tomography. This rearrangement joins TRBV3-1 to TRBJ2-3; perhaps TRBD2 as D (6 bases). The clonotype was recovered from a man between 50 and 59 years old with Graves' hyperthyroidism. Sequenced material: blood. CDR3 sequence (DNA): TGTGCCAGCAGCCAAGATCTATCGGGAGACGGAGCAGATACGCAGTATTTT. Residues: CASSQDLSGDGADTQYF.